This record looks at one TCR beta chain sequence and its context. As yet, its antigen is unknown. V was pared by 6 bases and J by 2 bases, with 13 bases between. The CDR3 sequence is 15 residues long. The V gene's germline CDR1 is KGHSH and CDR2 LQKENI. The data were obtained in a study of T cell responses to AZD1222 COVID-19 vaccine. Overall study results and limits: It was only a handful of AZD1222 recipients who were seropositive at baseline. Clonal diversity was possibly underestimated, and the donors were mostly white British, with more females. CD4 TCRs linked to vaccination spanned spike, dominating at 160-218 and 743-854.

The analysis combined second doses at about 4 or about 12 weeks. Repertoires were generated with immunoSEQ multiplex PCR, while TCRdb's copy carries only in-frame clones and drops some. The sample has more than 70,000 clones; approximately 90% are singletons. This clonotype originated in an adult who received the AZD1222 COVID-19 vaccine. The material was peripheral blood, obtained 28 days after the second AZD1222 dose. The chain uses TRBV18 and TRBJ2-2; tentative D call: TRBD1 (5 bases). CDR3 region: CASSLRATNTGELFF. CDR3 DNA: TGTGCCAGCTCCCTCAGGGCCACAAACACCGGGGAGCTGTTTTTT. Based on the CDR3 plus reference TRBV18 and TRBJ2-2, the full variable domain is NAGVMQNPRHLVRRRGQEARLRCSPMKGHSHVYWYRQLPEEGLKFMVYLQKENIIDESGMPKERFSAEFPKEGPSILRIQQVVRGDSAAYFCASSLRATNTGELFFGEGSRLTVL.